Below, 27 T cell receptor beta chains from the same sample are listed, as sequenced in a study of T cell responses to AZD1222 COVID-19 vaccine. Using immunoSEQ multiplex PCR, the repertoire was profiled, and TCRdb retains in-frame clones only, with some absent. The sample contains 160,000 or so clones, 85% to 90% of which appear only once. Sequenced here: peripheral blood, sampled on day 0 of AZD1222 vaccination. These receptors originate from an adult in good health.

Here the CDR3 DNA reads TGTGCCAGCAGCTTGGACAGGGGCGGCTACACCTTC. It codes for CASSLDRGGYTF. The chain joins TRBV5-6 to TRBJ1-2; the match to TRBD1 covers 7 bases. With V trimmed by 0 bases and J by 8 bases, 1 base remained unmatched. CDR1 and CDR2 from the germline V gene are SGHDT and YYEEEE. The CDR3 is made up of 12 amino acids.

CDR3 DNA: TGTGCCAGCAGCTTAGTACCCGGGGGCGGAAGCTCTGGAAACACCATATATTTT. This codes for CASSLVPGGGSSGNTIYF. The chain links TRBV11-2 to TRBJ1-3, with a weak D call TRBD1 (6 bases). This CDR3 comprises 18 residues. Germline V lookup: CDR1 SGHAT, CDR2 FQNNGV. V was clipped by 1 base and J by 0 bases, with 16 bases between them. The whole variable domain, remainder taken from reference TRBV11-2 and TRBJ1-3, is EAGVAQSPRYKIIEKRQSVAFWCNPISGHATLYWYQQILGQGPKLLIQFQNNGVVDDSQLPKDRFSAERLKGVDSTLKIQPAKLEDSAVYLCASSLVPGGGSSGNTIYFGEGSWLTVV.

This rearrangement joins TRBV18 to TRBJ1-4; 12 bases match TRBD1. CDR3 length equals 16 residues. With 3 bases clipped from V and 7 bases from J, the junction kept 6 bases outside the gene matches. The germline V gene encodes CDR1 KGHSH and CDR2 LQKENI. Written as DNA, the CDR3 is TGTGCCAGCTCACCCTACGGGACAGGGGGCGGTGAAAAACTGTTTTTT. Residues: CASSPYGTGGGEKLFF.

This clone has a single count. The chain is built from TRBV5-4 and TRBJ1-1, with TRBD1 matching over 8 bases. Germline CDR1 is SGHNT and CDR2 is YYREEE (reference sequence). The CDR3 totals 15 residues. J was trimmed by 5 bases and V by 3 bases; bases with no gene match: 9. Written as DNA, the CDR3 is TGTGCCAGCAGCTGGGGCCAGGGGGCGGTAACTGAAGCTTTCTTT. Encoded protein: CASSWGQGAVTEAFF.

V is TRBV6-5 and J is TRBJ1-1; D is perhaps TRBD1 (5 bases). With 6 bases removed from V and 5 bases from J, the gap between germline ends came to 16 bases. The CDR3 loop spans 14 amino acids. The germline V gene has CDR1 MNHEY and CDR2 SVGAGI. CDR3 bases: TGTGCCAGCAGGGGCATCGGGGGGAATACTGAAGCTTTCTTT. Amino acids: CASRGIGGNTEAFF.

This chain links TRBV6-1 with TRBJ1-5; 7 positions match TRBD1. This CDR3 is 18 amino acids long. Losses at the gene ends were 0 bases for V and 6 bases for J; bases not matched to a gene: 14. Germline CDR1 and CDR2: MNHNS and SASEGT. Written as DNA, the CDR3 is TGTGCCAGCAGTGAAGCGCTTGTGGGCCTAGGACAGGCTCAGCCCCAGCATTTT. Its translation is CASSEALVGLGQAQPQHF.

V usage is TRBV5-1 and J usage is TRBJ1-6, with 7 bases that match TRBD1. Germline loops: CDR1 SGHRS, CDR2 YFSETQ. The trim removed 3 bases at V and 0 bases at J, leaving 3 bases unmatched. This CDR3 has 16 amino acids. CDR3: CASSWGQSSYNSPLHF. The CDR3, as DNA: TGCGCCAGCAGCTGGGGACAGAGCTCCTATAATTCACCCCTCCACTTT.

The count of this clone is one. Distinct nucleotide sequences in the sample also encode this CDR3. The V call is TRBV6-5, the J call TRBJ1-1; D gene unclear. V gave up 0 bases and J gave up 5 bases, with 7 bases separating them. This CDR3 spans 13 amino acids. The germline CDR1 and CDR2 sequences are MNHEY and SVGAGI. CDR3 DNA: TGTGCCAGCAGTTACTCGAGGGTGACTGAAGCTTTCTTT. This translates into CASSYSRVTEAFF.

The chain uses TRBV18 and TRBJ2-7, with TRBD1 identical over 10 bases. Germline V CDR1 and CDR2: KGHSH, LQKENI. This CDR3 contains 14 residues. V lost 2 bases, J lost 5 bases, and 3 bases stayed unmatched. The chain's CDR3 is CASSPGTGADEQYF. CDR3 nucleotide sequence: TGTGCCAGCTCACCAGGGACAGGGGCGGACGAGCAGTACTTC.

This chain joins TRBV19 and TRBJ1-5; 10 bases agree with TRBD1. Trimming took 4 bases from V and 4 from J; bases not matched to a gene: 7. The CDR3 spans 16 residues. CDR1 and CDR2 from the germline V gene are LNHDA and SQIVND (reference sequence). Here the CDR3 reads CASSTPDRGANQPQHF. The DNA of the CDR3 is TGTGCCAGTAGTACTCCGGACAGGGGGGCAAATCAGCCCCAGCATTTT.

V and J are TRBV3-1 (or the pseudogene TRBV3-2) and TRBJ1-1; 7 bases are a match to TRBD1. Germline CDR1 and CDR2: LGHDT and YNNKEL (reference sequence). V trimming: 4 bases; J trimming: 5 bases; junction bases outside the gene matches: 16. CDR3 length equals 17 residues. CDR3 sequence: CASSLGSRGTVNTEAFF. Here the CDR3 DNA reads TGTGCCAGCAGCCTGGGCAGCAGGGGGACGGTAAATACTGAAGCTTTCTTT.

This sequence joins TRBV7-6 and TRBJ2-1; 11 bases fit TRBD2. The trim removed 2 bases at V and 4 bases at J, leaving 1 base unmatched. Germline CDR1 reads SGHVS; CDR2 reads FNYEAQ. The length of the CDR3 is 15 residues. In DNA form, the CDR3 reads TGTGCCAGCAGCTTATCTAGCGGGAGGTACAATGAGCAGTTCTTC. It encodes CASSLSSGRYNEQFF.

Written as DNA, the CDR3 is TGTGCCAGCAGTTACTCGATGACTAGCACGTACGAGCAGTACTTC. As protein: CASSYSMTSTYEQYF. This rearrangement joins TRBV6-5 to TRBJ2-7; TRBD2 matches at 7 bases. J lost 4 bases, V lost 0 bases, and 6 bases had no gene match. Germline V gene sequence: CDR1 MNHEY, CDR2 SVGAGI. The CDR3 spans 15 residues.

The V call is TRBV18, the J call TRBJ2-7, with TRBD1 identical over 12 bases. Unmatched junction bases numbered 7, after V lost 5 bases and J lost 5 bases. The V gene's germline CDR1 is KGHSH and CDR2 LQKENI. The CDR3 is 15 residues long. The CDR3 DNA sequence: TGTGCCAGCTCAAGGTCGGGACAGGGGGCAAACGAGCAGTACTTC. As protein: CASSRSGQGANEQYF.

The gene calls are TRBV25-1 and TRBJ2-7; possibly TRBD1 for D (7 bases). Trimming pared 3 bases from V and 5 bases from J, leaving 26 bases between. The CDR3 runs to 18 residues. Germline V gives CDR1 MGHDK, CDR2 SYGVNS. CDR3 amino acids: CASSEGTARGLAFHEQYF. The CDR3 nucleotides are TGTGCCAGCAGTGAGGGGACAGCCCGTGGGCTAGCGTTCCACGAGCAGTACTTC.

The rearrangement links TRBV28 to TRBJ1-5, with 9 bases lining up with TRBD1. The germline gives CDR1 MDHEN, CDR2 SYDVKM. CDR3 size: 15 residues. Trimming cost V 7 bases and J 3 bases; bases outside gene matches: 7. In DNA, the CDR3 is TGTGCCAGCACACGGGGACAGGGCGCCAATCAGCCCCAGCATTTT. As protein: CASTRGQGANQPQHF.

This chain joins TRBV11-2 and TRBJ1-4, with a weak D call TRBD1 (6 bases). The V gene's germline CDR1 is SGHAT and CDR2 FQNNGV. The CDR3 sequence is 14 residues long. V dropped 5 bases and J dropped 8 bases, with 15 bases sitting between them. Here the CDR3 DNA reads TGTGCCAGCAGCCTAGGGGGAGACGGCGAAAAACTGTTTTTT. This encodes CASSLGGDGEKLFF.

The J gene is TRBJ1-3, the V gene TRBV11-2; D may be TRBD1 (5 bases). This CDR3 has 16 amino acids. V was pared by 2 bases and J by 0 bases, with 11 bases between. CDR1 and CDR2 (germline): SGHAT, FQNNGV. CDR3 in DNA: TGTGCCAGCAGCTTAAGAGGGGCCACCTCTGGAAACACCATATATTTT. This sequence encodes CASSLRGATSGNTIYF.

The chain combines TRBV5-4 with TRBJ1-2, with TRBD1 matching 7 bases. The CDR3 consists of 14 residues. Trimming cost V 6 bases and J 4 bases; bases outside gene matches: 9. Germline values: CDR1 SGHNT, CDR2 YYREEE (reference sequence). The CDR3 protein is CASTADREAYGYTF. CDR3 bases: TGTGCCAGCACCGCCGACAGGGAGGCCTATGGCTACACCTTC.

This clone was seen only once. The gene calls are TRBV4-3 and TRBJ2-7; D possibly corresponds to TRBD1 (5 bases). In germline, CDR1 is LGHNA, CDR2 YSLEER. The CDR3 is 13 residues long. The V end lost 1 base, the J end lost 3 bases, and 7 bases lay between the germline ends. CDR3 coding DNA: TGCGCCAGCAGCCAAGGTACAGGCTACGAGCAGTACTTC. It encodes CASSQGTGYEQYF.

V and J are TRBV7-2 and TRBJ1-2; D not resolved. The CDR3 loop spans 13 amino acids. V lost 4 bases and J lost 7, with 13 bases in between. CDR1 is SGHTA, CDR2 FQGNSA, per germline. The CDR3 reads CASSWTLRGGYTF. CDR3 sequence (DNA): TGTGCCAGCAGCTGGACCTTGCGAGGTGGCTACACCTTC. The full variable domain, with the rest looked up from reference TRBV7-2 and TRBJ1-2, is GAGVSQSPSNKVTEKGKDVELRCDPISGHTALYWYRQSLGQGLEFLIYFQGNSAPDKSGLPSDRFSAERTGGSVSTLTIQRTQQEDSAVYLCASSWTLRGGYTFGSGTRLTVV.

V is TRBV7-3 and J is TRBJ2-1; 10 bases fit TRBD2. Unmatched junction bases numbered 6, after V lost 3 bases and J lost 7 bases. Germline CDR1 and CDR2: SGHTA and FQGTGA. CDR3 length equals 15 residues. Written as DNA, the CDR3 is TGTGCCAGCAGCTTGCTAGCGGGAGTGGGTAATGAGCAGTTCTTC. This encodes CASSLLAGVGNEQFF.

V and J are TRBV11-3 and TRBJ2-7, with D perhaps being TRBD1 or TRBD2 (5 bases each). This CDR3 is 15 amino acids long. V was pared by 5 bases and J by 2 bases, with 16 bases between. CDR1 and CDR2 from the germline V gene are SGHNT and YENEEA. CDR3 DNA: TGTGCCAGCAGCACCCAACCGGGACCCACCTACGAGCAGTACTTC. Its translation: CASSTQPGPTYEQYF.

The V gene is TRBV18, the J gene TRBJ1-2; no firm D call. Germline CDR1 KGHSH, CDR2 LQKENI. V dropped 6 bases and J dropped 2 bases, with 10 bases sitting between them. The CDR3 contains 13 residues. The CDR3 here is CASSQDGNYGYTF. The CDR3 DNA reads TGTGCCAGCTCTCAAGACGGAAACTATGGCTACACCTTC.

CDR3 sequence (DNA): TGCGCCAGCAGCTTGAGGCCGGGGGGAGTCACTGAAGCTTTCTTT. This codes for CASSLRPGGVTEAFF. The chain uses TRBV5-1 and TRBJ1-1, with D possibly matching TRBD1 (5 bases). This CDR3 has 15 residues. Germline CDR1 SGHRS, CDR2 YFSETQ. V gave up 1 base and J gave up 4 bases, with 14 bases separating them.

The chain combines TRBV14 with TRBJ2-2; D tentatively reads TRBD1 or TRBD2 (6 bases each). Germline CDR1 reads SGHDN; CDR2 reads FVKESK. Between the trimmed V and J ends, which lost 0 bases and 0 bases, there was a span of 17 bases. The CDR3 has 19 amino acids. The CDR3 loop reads CASSQEPVAGGANTGELFF. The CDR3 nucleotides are TGTGCCAGCAGCCAAGAACCGGTCGCCGGGGGCGCGAACACCGGGGAGCTGTTTTTT. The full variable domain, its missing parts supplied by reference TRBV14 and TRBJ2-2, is EAGVTQFPSHSVIEKGQTVTLRCDPISGHDNLYWYRRVMGKEIKFLLHFVKESKQDESGMPNNRFLAERTGGTYSTLKVQPAELEDSGVYFCASSQEPVAGGANTGELFFGEGSRLTVL.

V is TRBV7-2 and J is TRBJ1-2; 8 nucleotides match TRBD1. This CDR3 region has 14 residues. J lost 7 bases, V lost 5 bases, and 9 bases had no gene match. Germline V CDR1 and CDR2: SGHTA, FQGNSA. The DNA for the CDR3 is TGTGCCAGCAGCCGCGGGACAGGCTATGGTGGCTACACCTTC. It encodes CASSRGTGYGGYTF. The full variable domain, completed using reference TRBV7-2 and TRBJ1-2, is GAGVSQSPSNKVTEKGKDVELRCDPISGHTALYWYRQSLGQGLEFLIYFQGNSAPDKSGLPSDRFSAERTGGSVSTLTIQRTQQEDSAVYLCASSRGTGYGGYTFGSGTRLTVV.